Following are 22 T cell receptor beta chains from one sample sequenced in a study of T cells in Graves' hyperthyroidism and ophthalmopathy. The CDR3 regions of TCR beta were amplified from RNA transcripts. During a first-round RT-PCR of the TCR CDR3, the HTBI primer set was used. One entry per CDR3 protein results from TCRdb running MiXCR on the multiplex PCR reads. The table includes fewer than 25,000 distinct CDR3 sequences, under 55% detected once. The specimen sequenced was blood. Receptors were obtained from a woman aged 35 to 49 with Graves' hyperthyroidism that later progressed to Graves' ophthalmopathy.

Comment on this clonotype: The junction does not match germline at one end; this may be a read error. The chain combines TRBV9 with TRBJ2-1; a possible D gene is TRBD2 (6 bases). Germline values: CDR1 SGDLS, CDR2 YYNGEE. The CDR3 has 15 residues. The CDR3 here is CASSVGGEAPNGQFF. The CDR3 region has the DNA TGTGCCAGCAGCGTAGGGGGGGAGGCTCCCAATGGGCAGTTCTTC.

This clonotype was seen only once. The chain combines TRBV7-9 with TRBJ2-2, with D possibly being TRBD2 (5 bases). Per the germline V gene, CDR1 is SEHNR and CDR2 is FQNEAQ (reference sequence). CDR3 length: 15 residues. V gave up 2 bases and J gave up 0 bases, with 7 bases separating them. CDR3 sequence (DNA): TGTGCCAGCAGCTTACTAGCTACGAACACCGGGGAGCTGTTTTTT. It specifies CASSLLATNTGELFF.

This clonotype has a count of ten or more. The rearrangement uses TRBV13 and TRBJ2-3, with TRBD2 identical over 8 bases. V was clipped by 4 bases and J by 2 bases; unmatched bases: 8. CDR3 size: 16 residues. The V gene's germline CDR1 is PRHDT and CDR2 FYEKMQ (reference sequence). The CDR3 is CASSSQSSGYTDTQYF. The CDR3 bases are TGTGCCAGCAGCTCCCAATCTAGCGGGTACACAGATACGCAGTATTTT.

This clonotype was seen a handful of times. This chain connects TRBV15 to TRBJ2-7, with 7 bases matching TRBD2. There are 15 residues in the CDR3. V trimming: 0 bases; J trimming: 3 bases; junction bases outside the gene matches: 5. Germline V gene data show CDR1 as LNHNV and CDR2 as YYDKDF (reference sequence). CDR3 region: CATSRDTTSFYEQYF. In DNA form, the CDR3 reads TGTGCCACCAGCAGAGATACGACTAGCTTCTACGAGCAGTACTTC. The complete variable domain, with remaining parts taken from reference TRBV15 and TRBJ2-7, reads DAMVIQNPRYQVTQFGKPVTLSCSQTLNHNVMYWYQQKSSQAPKLLFHYYDKDFNNEADTPDNFQSRRPNTSFCFLDIRSPGLGDTAMYLCATSRDTTSFYEQYFGPGTRLTVT.

This clonotype was seen only a few times. The V gene is TRBV15, the J gene TRBJ1-4; D gene ambiguous. Per germline, CDR1 LNHNV and CDR2 YYDKDF (reference sequence). V lost 0 bases and J 5 bases, leaving 10 bases between the germline ends. CDR3 size: 15 residues. This chain's CDR3 is CATSRDRRLNEKLFF. The CDR3 bases are TGTGCCACCAGCAGAGATCGTAGGCTGAATGAAAAACTGTTTTTT.

This clonotype has just a few counts. The chain is built from TRBV10-3 and TRBJ1-2; TRBD1 is a possible D gene (5 bases). The V gene lost 0 bases and the J gene lost 3 bases, with 8 bases spanning the gap. Germline V CDR1 and CDR2: ENHRY, SYGVKD. This CDR3 contains 14 residues. The CDR3: CAISESPRDYGYTF. In nucleotides, the CDR3 is TGTGCCATCAGTGAGTCTCCCAGGGACTATGGCTACACCTTC.

There are many counts of this clonotype. The chain has TRBV10-2 and TRBJ2-5, with D possibly TRBD2 on 5 matching bases. The length of the CDR3 is 16 residues. Trimming cost V 7 bases and J 0 bases, with 18 bases left between them. Germline loops: CDR1 WSHSY, CDR2 SAAADI. This chain's CDR3 is CASTLGLLGYQETQYF. The CDR3 coding sequence is TGCGCCAGCACCTTAGGACTTCTGGGGTACCAAGAGACCCAGTACTTC.

CDR3 DNA sequence: TGTGCCAGCAGACAGGGTTTCTCCTACGAGCAGTACTTC. This gives the protein CASRQGFSYEQYF. The chain links TRBV12-3 or TRBV12-4 to TRBJ2-7; a weak D match, TRBD1 (6 bases). This CDR3 is 13 amino acids long. V was cut by 6 bases and J by 0 bases, with 9 bases left in between.

This clonotype was counted at least ten times. The CDR3 loop reads CASSYSTSGSNEQFF. The DNA of the CDR3 is TGTGCCAGCAGTTACTCGACTAGCGGGAGCAATGAGCAGTTCTTC. This sequence joins TRBV6-2 or TRBV6-3 and TRBJ2-1, with 12 positions matching TRBD2. This CDR3 comprises 15 residues. V lost 0 bases to trimming and J lost 6 bases; unmatched junction nucleotides: 0. Germline V gene lookup returns CDR1 MNHEY and CDR2 SVGEGT.

To note about this clonotype: No conserved phenylalanine or tryptophan is present at the end of the CDR3, so a read error is the likely explanation. The J gene is TRBJ2-1, the V gene TRBV7-9, with TRBD2 matching 8 bases. Unmatched junction bases numbered 10, after V lost 5 bases and J lost 7 bases. Germline CDR1 and CDR2: SEHNR and FQNEAQ (reference sequence). The CDR3 spans 15 residues. CDR3 sequence reads: CASSRLSGRGNEQFS. CDR3 in DNA: TGTGCCAGCAGCCGCTTGAGCGGGAGAGGGAATGAGCAGTTCTCC.

This clonotype was seen many times. The V and J genes are TRBV19 and TRBJ2-5; D is possibly TRBD1 (6 bases). CDR3 size: 16 residues. The V and J ends lost 6 bases and 5 bases respectively, with 22 bases between them. In germline, CDR1 is LNHDA, CDR2 SQIVND (reference sequence). The CDR3 nucleotides are TGTGCCAGTAGCCGTGGGGGCCAGCCCGTAGGTGAGACCCAGTACTTC. It codes for CASSRGGQPVGETQYF.

This clonotype was picked up many times. This chain uses TRBV6-1 with TRBJ2-7; D is undetermined. The CDR3 is 14 residues long. CDR1 and CDR2 from the germline V gene are MNHNS and SASEGT. The V end lost 6 bases, the J end lost 6 bases, and 18 bases lay between the germline ends. This CDR3 reads CASRDPGSWLEQYF. Written as DNA, the CDR3 is TGTGCCAGCAGGGACCCCGGATCCTGGCTCGAGCAGTACTTC.

This clonotype was counted at least ten times. This chain joins TRBV6-5 and TRBJ2-7; D is possibly TRBD2 (6 bases). This CDR3 comprises 15 residues. Looked up from germline, CDR1 is MNHEY and CDR2 is SVGAGI. V lost 0 bases and J lost 0, with 9 bases in between. The CDR3 sequence: CASSYSWGGSYEQYF. For the CDR3, the DNA is TGTGCCAGCAGTTACTCGTGGGGAGGCTCCTACGAGCAGTACTTC.

CDR3 region: CASSRDRARYTF. The CDR3 nucleotides are TGTGCCAGTAGTAGGGACAGGGCCCGCTACACCTTC. This chain links TRBV19 with TRBJ1-2, with 9 bases identical to TRBD1. CDR3 size: 12 residues. Germline CDR1 reads LNHDA; CDR2 reads SQIVND (reference sequence). Trimming took 4 bases from V and 9 from J; bases not matched to a gene: 3.

In this sample, this clonotype turned up once. The chain joins TRBV10-3 to TRBJ1-4, with TRBD1 matching over 9 bases. The junction had 8 bases not matched to a gene; V was cut back by 7 bases and J by 8 bases. The CDR3 extends over 14 amino acids. CDR1 is ENHRY, CDR2 SYGVKD, per germline. The CDR3 nucleotides are TGTGCCATCACTGGGCCGGGACAGGGAGAAAAACTGTTTTTT. It translates to CAITGPGQGEKLFF.

The chain links TRBV19 to TRBJ2-2; D is tentatively TRBD1 or TRBD2 (6 bases each). The V end was cut by 7 bases, the J end by 2 bases, with 20 bases between. The CDR3 spans 17 residues. In germline, CDR1 is LNHDA, CDR2 SQIVND (reference sequence). Written as DNA, the CDR3 is TGTGCCAGTACTCAAGAGGAGGGGGGCAAAAACACCGGGGAGCTGTTTTTT. It translates to CASTQEEGGKNTGELFF.

With respect to this clonotype: Likely a read error: the CDR3 ends without its conserved phenylalanine or tryptophan. This chain joins TRBV7-3 and TRBJ2-1; 8 bases are shared with TRBD2. Per the germline V gene, CDR1 is SGHTA and CDR2 is FQGTGA. The length of the CDR3 is 15 residues. The CDR3 loop reads CASRFLAGSYNEQFP. The CDR3 nucleotides read TGCGCCAGCAGATTCCTAGCGGGTTCCTACAATGAGCAGTTCCCC.

CDR3 DNA sequence: TGTGCCAGCATCAGGGGTTCTCCCTACGAGCAGTACTTC. Its protein product is CASIRGSPYEQYF. The chain links TRBV9 to TRBJ2-7; a weak D match, TRBD1 (6 bases). CDR1 is SGDLS and CDR2 is YYNGEE in the germline V gene. CDR3 length: 13 residues. V was shortened by 6 bases and J by 2 bases, with 12 bases between the two germline ends. Together with reference TRBV9 and TRBJ2-7, the CDR3 gives the full variable domain: DSGVTQTPKHLITATGQRVTLRCSPRSGDLSVYWYQQSLDQGLQFLIQYYNGEERAKGNILERFSAQQFPDLHSELNLSSLELGDSALYFCASIRGSPYEQYFGPGTRLTVT.

The genes are TRBV24-1 and TRBJ2-2, with 10 bases fitting TRBD1. The germline CDR1 and CDR2 sequences are KGHDR and SFDVKD. CDR3 length: 16 residues. V lost 4 bases, J lost 3 bases, and 4 bases stayed unmatched. CDR3: CATSDSGQGDTGELFF. DNA of the CDR3: TGTGCCACCAGTGACTCAGGACAGGGGGACACCGGGGAGCTGTTTTTT.

This clonotype was recorded at least ten times. The chain uses TRBV5-1 and TRBJ2-4; 7 bases line up with TRBD2. Germline V gene data show CDR1 as SGHRS and CDR2 as YFSETQ. Germline trimming cut 5 bases from V and 9 bases from J; bases unmatched to any gene: 11. This CDR3 spans 14 amino acids. CDR3 in amino acids: CASSGLEGRAIQYF. Here the CDR3 DNA reads TGCGCCAGCAGTGGTTTAGAGGGGAGGGCCATTCAGTACTTC.

The table lists this clonotype with many counts. The rearrangement links TRBV5-1 to TRBJ2-1; 8 bases fit TRBD2. Germline V lookup: CDR1 SGHRS, CDR2 YFSETQ. The CDR3 length is 15 residues. With V trimmed by 4 bases and J by 1 base, 4 bases remained unmatched. In DNA form, the CDR3 reads TGCGCCAGCAGCCCCACTAGCGGATCCTACAATGAGCAGTTCTTC. Translation gives CASSPTSGSYNEQFF.

In its sample, this clonotype is medium-sized. The chain uses TRBV5-6 and TRBJ2-1; D ambiguous. Germline CDR1 SGHDT, CDR2 YYEEEE. The CDR3 loop spans 13 amino acids. V was shortened by 5 bases and J by 4 bases, with 10 bases between the two germline ends. The CDR3 reads CASSTGSYNEQFF. DNA of the CDR3: TGTGCCAGCAGTACCGGATCGTACAATGAGCAGTTCTTC.